Listed below are T cell receptor beta chains from one sample, sequenced in a study of tumor-infiltrating lymphocytes in primary liver carcinoma. One entry per CDR3 protein, called by TCRdb with MiXCR from the multiplex PCR reads. The data contain 85,000 to 100,000 distinct CDR3 sequences, 68% of them singletons. The sequenced sample consisted of tumor-adjacent normal liver tissue. These receptors came from a man aged 40-49 years with primary liver carcinoma and hepatitis B virus infection. The CDR3 runs from the conserved cysteine through the conserved F or W. D genes are given only for firm matches. Clone size appears in some rows only: once, few, many, or a class for an expanded clone.

j_call d_call v_call clone_size cdr3_nt cdr3_aa
TRBJ2-1 TRBD2 TRBV4-2 NA TGTGTTAGCAGCCAAGACCTCGGCGGGAGTCTTCCTGAGCAGTTCTTC CVSSQDLGGSLPEQFF
TRBJ2-3 NA TRBV28 NA TGTGCCAGCAGTTTTCCGGGGGACCTCACAGATACGCTGTATTTT CASSFPGDLTDTLYF
TRBJ2-1 NA TRBV4-2 NA TGTGCCAGCAGCCAAAATCTGAAGGATCCGAGGTTCTTC CASSQNLKDPRFF
TRBJ1-1 NA TRBV5-1 many TGCGCCAGCAGATGGGAGAACACTGAAGCTTTCTTT CASRWENTEAFF
TRBJ2-5 NA TRBV6-5 NA TGTGCCAGCAGTATTGAACAGGGAGGAGAGACCCACTACTTC CASSIEQGGETHYF
TRBJ1-6 TRBD1 TRBV4-1 many TGCGCCAGCAGCCAAGATTGGGACAGGGGCAGTTCACCCCTCCACTTT CASSQDWDRGSSPLHF
TRBJ2-1 NA TRBV11-2 NA TGTGCCAGCAGCCAATGGCCTCGGCGGACCCCGGGCACCTACAATGAGCAGTTCTTC CASSQWPRRTPGTYNEQFF
TRBJ1-2 NA TRBV11-1 NA TGTGTCAGCAGTCTCCCGGGCAACTATGGCTACACCTTC CVSSLPGNYGYTF
TRBJ2-2 TRBD2 TRBV7-9 NA TGTGCCAGCAGCCCGGGACTAAACACCAGGGAGCTGTTTTTT CASSPGLNTRELFF
TRBJ2-7 NA TRBV6-5 many TGTGCCAGCACCCGACTAGTGGGGACTGGAGAGCAGTACTTC CASTRLVGTGEQYF
TRBJ1-1 NA TRBV6-2/TRBV6-3 few TGTGCCAGCAGTTACCCAGAGCTGAACATTGAAGCTTTCTTT CASSYPELNIEAFF
TRBJ2-2 NA TRBV11-2 once TGTGCCAGCAGCTTAGGTCCTAGCGAGAAGCTGTTTTTT CASSLGPSEKLFF
TRBJ2-2 TRBD1 TRBV29-1 many TGCAGCGTTGAGGGACAGTTTAACACCGGGGAGCTGTTTTTT CSVEGQFNTGELFF
TRBJ2-7 NA TRBV12-3/TRBV12-4 many TGTGCCAGCAGTTTCGATCGGAGTGGCAACGAGCAGTACTTC CASSFDRSGNEQYF
TRBJ2-7 TRBD2 TRBV10-3 many TGTGCCATCAGTGACGGACTAGAACTCTACGAGCAGTACTTC CAISDGLELYEQYF
TRBJ2-5 TRBD1 TRBV29-1 many TGCAGCGTTGGACCGGGACAGGGGCTAGCTACCCAGTACTTC CSVGPGQGLATQYF
TRBJ1-6 NA TRBV4-1 many TGCGCCAGCAGCCAAGATGGGGGAAGAGGGCCCAAACCCCTCCACTTT CASSQDGGRGPKPLHF
TRBJ1-1 NA TRBV19 once TGTGCCAGTTCGGCACAACTAGTTACTGAAGCTTTCTTT CASSAQLVTEAFF
TRBJ2-7 NA TRBV11-1 few TGTACCAGCAGCCCCTCCCAGAGTTCCTACGAGCAGTGCTTC CTSSPSQSSYEQCF
TRBJ1-1 NA TRBV6-2/TRBV6-3 many TGTGCCAGCAAGCCGGAATTGAACACTGAAGCTTTCTTT CASKPELNTEAFF
TRBJ2-5 TRBD2 TRBV5-8 NA TGTGCCAGCAGCTCCCGTTGGCGGGGGAATGAAACCCAGTACTTC CASSSRWRGNETQYF
TRBJ2-1 NA TRBV12-3/TRBV12-4 many TGTGCCAGCAGTTTAACGTATGAGCAGTTCTTC CASSLTYEQFF
TRBJ2-3 TRBD2 TRBV20-1 NA TGCAGTGCTAGTACTAGCGGCCAACGATCAGATACGCAGTATTTT CSASTSGQRSDTQYF
TRBJ1-2 TRBD1 TRBV4-2 NA TGTCTCAGCAGCCAAGAGGGGACAGCCAGGGCCAACACCTTC CLSSQEGTARANTF
TRBJ2-3 TRBD2 TRBV6-5 few TGTGCCAGCAGGAGTAGCGGGGCATCCACAGGTACGCAGTATTTT CASRSSGASTGTQYF
TRBJ2-5 NA TRBV11-2 NA TGTACCAGCAGCGACCTGAGAGGAGCGGAAGAGACCCAGTACTTC CTSSDLRGAEETQYF
TRBJ1-4 NA TRBV7-9 NA TGTGCCAGCAGCTTAATCGCAACTAATGAAAAACTGTTTTTT CASSLIATNEKLFF
TRBJ2-6 NA TRBV28 NA TGTGCCAGCAGTTCAACGACCAACGTCCTGACTTTC CASSSTTNVLTF
TRBJ2-1 NA TRBV11-2 NA TGTGCCAGCAGCGTCGACAGGCCCTCCTACAATGAACGGTTCTTC CASSVDRPSYNERFF
TRBJ2-3 TRBD2 TRBV11-3 NA TGTGCCAGCAGCCTGAGCGGGGGCACAGATACACAGTTTTTT CASSLSGGTDTQFF
TRBJ2-7 TRBD2 TRBV19 NA TGTGCCAGTAGTATCACGGGAGGGCCGTACCAGCAGTACTTC CASSITGGPYQQYF
TRBJ2-1 NA TRBV19 NA TGTGCCAGTAATATGTGGGAGGACTCCTACAATGAGCAGTTCTTC CASNMWEDSYNEQFF
TRBJ1-5 NA TRBV6-1 many TGTGCCAGCGCTGAGGGGATTAGCAATCAGCCCCAGCATTTT CASAEGISNQPQHF
TRBJ2-7 TRBD2 TRBV10-3 many TGTGCCATCAGTGAGTCGACTAGCGGGAGCTCCTACGAGCAGTACTTC CAISESTSGSSYEQYF
TRBJ1-4 NA TRBV6-5 NA TGTGCCAGCAGTTACGTGAGGAAGGCGTTTTTT CASSYVRKAFF
TRBJ2-7 NA TRBV6-6 many TGTGCCAGCAGTTCAGGGGGACTGATCCCCATCGAGCAGTACTTC CASSSGGLIPIEQYF
TRBJ2-1 NA TRBV19 few TGTGCCAGTAGTATTTATGGCGGGATCCCCTACAATGAGCAGTTCTTC CASSIYGGIPYNEQFF
TRBJ1-2 NA TRBV11-2 once TGTGCCAGCAGCATAGTGTCTGGGGGGAACTATGGCTACACCTTC CASSIVSGGNYGYTF
TRBJ2-3 TRBD2 TRBV5-4 once TGTGCCAGCAGCTTAGGACTAGCGGGAGTGATCCTACGGTGCCACAGCACAGTTACGCAGTATTTT CASSLGLAGVILRCHSTVTQYF
TRBJ1-2 NA TRBV28 NA TGTGCCAGCAGTGGGGGCATGGTGGTCTATGGCTACACCTTC CASSGGMVVYGYTF
TRBJ2-3 TRBD2 TRBV30 few TGTGCCTGGAGTCGGACTAGCGGGAGAACAGATACGCAGTATTTT CAWSRTSGRTDTQYF